The T cell receptor (beta chain) under discussion was sequenced for a study of blood T cell repertoires in COVID-19. The wider study: PBMCs, B-cell-depleted T cells, or T cells were the source of the cDNA or gDNA that made up the material.

The method was immunoSEQ multiplex PCR; TCRdb's version includes in-frame clones alone and lacks a portion of them. This repertoire shows about 270,000 clones, around 87% found once; its top ten account for 2% to 3%. The germline V and J ends were trimmed by 0 bases and 5 bases, with 8 bases remaining between them. In germline, CDR1 is SGHDT, CDR2 YYEEEE. This CDR3 comprises 14 residues. Sequencing input: peripheral blood. V is TRBV5-6 and J is TRBJ2-2, with D hard to call. The sequence derives from a woman between 45 and 65 years old with acute or convalescent COVID-19. CDR3: CASSLDPLTGELFF. As DNA, the CDR3 is TGTGCCAGCAGCTTGGATCCTTTGACCGGGGAGCTGTTTTTT. The full variable domain, rest sourced from reference TRBV5-6 and TRBJ2-2, is DAGVTQSPTHLIKTRGQQVTLRCSPKSGHDTVSWYQQALGQGPQFIFQYYEEEERQRGNFPDRFSGHQFPNYSSELNVNALLLGDSALYLCASSLDPLTGELFFGEGSRLTVL.